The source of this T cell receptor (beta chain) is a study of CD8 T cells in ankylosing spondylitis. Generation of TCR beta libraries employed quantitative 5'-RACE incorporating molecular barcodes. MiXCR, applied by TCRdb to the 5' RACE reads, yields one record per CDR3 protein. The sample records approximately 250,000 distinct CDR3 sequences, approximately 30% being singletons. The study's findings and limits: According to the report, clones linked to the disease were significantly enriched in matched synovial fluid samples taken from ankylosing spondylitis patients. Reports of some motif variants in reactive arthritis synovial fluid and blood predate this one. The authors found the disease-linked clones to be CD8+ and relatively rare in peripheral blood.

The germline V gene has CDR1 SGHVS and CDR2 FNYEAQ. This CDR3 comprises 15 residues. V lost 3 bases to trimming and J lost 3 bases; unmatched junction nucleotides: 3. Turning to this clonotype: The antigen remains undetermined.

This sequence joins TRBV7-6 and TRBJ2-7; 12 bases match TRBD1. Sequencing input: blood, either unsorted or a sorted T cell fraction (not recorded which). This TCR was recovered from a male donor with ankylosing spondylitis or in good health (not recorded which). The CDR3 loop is CASSFGTGGVYEQYF. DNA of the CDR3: TGTGCCAGCAGCTTCGGGACAGGGGGCGTCTACGAGCAGTACTTC.